The 12 T cell receptor beta chains in this list originate from one sample, sequenced in a study of blood T cell repertoires in COVID-19 (TCRdb year 2020). Library preparation was by the immunoSEQ multiplex PCR assay. What TCRdb holds here is the immuneACCESS table cut down to in-frame rearrangements. Part of the clones is not present; checked against another copy, under half of the missing clones reflect an unresolved V gene, and the others are unexplained. The sample table records 25,000 to 35,000 clones; approximately 91% of these occur just once. The leading ten clones occupy 7% to 9% of the sample. Sequencing was done on a sample of peripheral blood. These receptors all come from a man between 60 and 70 years old with COVID-19, enrolled during active disease.

The chain combines TRBV10-3 with TRBJ1-2, with D uncertain. V lost 6 bases, J lost 0 bases, and 11 bases lay in between. Germline-derived CDR1 and CDR2 are ENHRY and SYGVKD. The CDR3 contains 14 residues. The CDR3 protein is CAIRNRETNYGYTF. CDR3 sequence (DNA): TGTGCCATCAGGAACAGAGAGACTAACTATGGCTACACCTTC.

The chain carries TRBV5-1 and TRBJ2-3, with a possible D match to TRBD2 (6 bases). Trimming pared 1 base from V and 0 bases from J, leaving 9 bases between. The CDR3 is made up of 15 amino acids. Germline V lookup: CDR1 SGHRS, CDR2 YFSETQ. CDR3 nucleotide sequence: TGCGCCAGCAGCTTGAGCGGGTATAGCACAGATACGCAGTATTTT. Its translation: CASSLSGYSTDTQYF.

The chain is built from TRBV10-2 and TRBJ1-5, with D hard to call. V lost 3 bases and J 0 bases, leaving 6 bases between the germline ends. This CDR3 contains 14 residues. Per the germline V gene, CDR1 is WSHSY and CDR2 is SAAADI. The CDR3 here is CASSDPGSNQPQHF. Here the CDR3 DNA reads TGCGCCAGCAGTGACCCGGGTAGCAATCAGCCCCAGCATTTT.

The V call is TRBV5-1, the J call TRBJ2-1; possibly TRBD2 for D (5 bases). V was cut by 0 bases and J by 14 bases, with 15 bases left in between. Germline lookup yields CDR1 SGHRS and CDR2 YFSETQ. CDR3 size: 13 residues. CDR3 region: CASSLGPREEEFF. CDR3 coding DNA: TGCGCCAGCAGCTTGGGTCCCCGAGAGGAGGAGTTCTTC.

The chain has TRBV9 and TRBJ2-7, with D possibly matching TRBD1 (6 bases). Trimming removed 4 bases from V and 1 base from J, with 12 bases in between. Germline values: CDR1 SGDLS, CDR2 YYNGEE. The CDR3 covers 14 residues. As DNA, the CDR3 is TGTGCCAGCAGCCGGGACATCGTGTCCTACGAGCAGTACTTC. Translating it yields CASSRDIVSYEQYF.

The chain combines TRBV27 with TRBJ1-5, with 7 bases fitting TRBD1. The V and J ends lost 6 bases and 5 bases, in that order; junction bases with no gene match: 10. This CDR3 contains 15 residues. Germline V gene data show CDR1 as MNHEY and CDR2 as SMNVEV (reference sequence). CDR3 DNA sequence: TGTGCCAGCAGGCAGGGGGGTTTCAGGGATCAGCCCCAGCATTTT. It codes for CASRQGGFRDQPQHF.

This clone was found once. The J gene is TRBJ2-1, the V gene TRBV7-2; D not resolved. The CDR3 consists of 13 residues. Germline V gene data show CDR1 as SGHTA and CDR2 as FQGNSA. With 1 base removed from V and 6 bases from J, the gap between germline ends came to 7 bases. The CDR3 DNA is TGTGCCAGCAGCTTAGGCGCCCTCAATGAGCAGTTCTTC. Amino acids: CASSLGALNEQFF.

This rearrangement joins TRBV19 to TRBJ2-5; perhaps TRBD2 as D (6 bases). V dropped 7 bases and J dropped 0 bases, with 15 bases sitting between them. This CDR3 is 15 amino acids long. CDR1 and CDR2 (germline): LNHDA, SQIVND (reference sequence). The CDR3 sequence: CASTRTTGHQETQYF. The DNA for the CDR3 is TGTGCCAGTACCCGGACTACCGGCCACCAAGAGACCCAGTACTTC.

The chain recombines TRBV19 with TRBJ1-1; D unresolved. The CDR3 is made up of 14 amino acids. Trimming removed 3 bases from V and 4 bases from J, with 12 bases in between. The V gene's germline CDR1 is LNHDA and CDR2 SQIVND (reference sequence). Here the CDR3 DNA reads TGTGCCAGTAGTATTCTCGGGGTCCCCACTGAAGCTTTCTTT. Protein sequence: CASSILGVPTEAFF.

The chain has TRBV10-3 and TRBJ1-5, with D uncertain. Germline assignment: CDR1 ENHRY and CDR2 SYGVKD. The germline V and J ends were trimmed by 2 bases and 1 base, with 6 bases remaining between them. This CDR3 comprises 14 residues. The DNA for the CDR3 is TGTGCCATCAGTGAGGGGCAGAGCAATCAGCCCCAGCATTTT. This codes for CAISEGQSNQPQHF.

The chain carries TRBV18 and TRBJ2-7; the match to TRBD2 covers 7 bases. CDR3 length equals 15 residues. The germline CDR1 and CDR2 sequences are KGHSH and LQKENI. J was trimmed by 2 bases and V by 6 bases; bases with no gene match: 10. The DNA for the CDR3 is TGTGCCAGCTCCCCCGGGTCCGGGAGGACCTACGAGCAGTACTTC. This codes for CASSPGSGRTYEQYF.

This rearrangement joins TRBV7-2 to TRBJ1-5; TRBD1 matches 7 bases. The CDR3 sequence is 15 residues long. The germline CDR1 and CDR2 sequences are SGHTA and FQGNSA. V dropped 1 base and J dropped 4; count of bases not matched to a gene: 4. For the CDR3, the DNA is TGTGCCAGCAGCTTAGGGGGACAGCCAAATCAGCCCCAGCATTTT. Residues: CASSLGGQPNQPQHF.